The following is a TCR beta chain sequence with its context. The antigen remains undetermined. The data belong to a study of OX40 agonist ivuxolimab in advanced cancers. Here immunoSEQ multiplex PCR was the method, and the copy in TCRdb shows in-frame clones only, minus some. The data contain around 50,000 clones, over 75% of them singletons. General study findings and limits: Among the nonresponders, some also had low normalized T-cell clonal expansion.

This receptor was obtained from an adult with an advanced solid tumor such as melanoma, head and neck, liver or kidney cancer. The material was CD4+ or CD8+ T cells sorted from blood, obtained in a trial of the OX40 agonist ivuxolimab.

The CDR3 sequence: CAWSVGATRSPLHF. The CDR3 nucleotides read TGTGCCTGGAGTGTTGGTGCAACGCGTTCACCCCTCCACTTT. V and J are TRBV30 and TRBJ1-6; D gene unclear. The V end lost 0 bases, the J end lost 9 bases, and 12 bases lay between the germline ends. The length of the CDR3 is 14 residues. CDR1 is GTSNPN and CDR2 is SVGIG in the germline V gene (reference sequence).